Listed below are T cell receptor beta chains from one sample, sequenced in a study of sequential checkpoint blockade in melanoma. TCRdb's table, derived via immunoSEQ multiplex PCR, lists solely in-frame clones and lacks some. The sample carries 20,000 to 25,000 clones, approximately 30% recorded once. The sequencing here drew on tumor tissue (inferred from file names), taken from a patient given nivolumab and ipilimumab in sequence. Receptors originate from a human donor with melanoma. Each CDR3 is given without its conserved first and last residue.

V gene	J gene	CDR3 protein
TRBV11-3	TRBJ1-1	ASSWGQGGTEAF
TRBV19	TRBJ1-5	ASSTLQGYSNQPQH
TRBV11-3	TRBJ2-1	ASSGGGTYNEQF
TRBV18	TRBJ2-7	ASSPPVVRGYEQY
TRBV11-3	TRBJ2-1	ASSLRGGALQGEQF
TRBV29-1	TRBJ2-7	SVEDNGGTGGPYEQY
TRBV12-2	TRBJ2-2	ATPGGESTGELF
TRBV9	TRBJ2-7	ASQGTAYEQY
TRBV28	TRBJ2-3	ASSFDQGKDTQY
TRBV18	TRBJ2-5	ASSPEIAGGFLETQY
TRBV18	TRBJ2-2	ASSPPQIVGELF
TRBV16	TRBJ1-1	ASSHPNPGDTEAF
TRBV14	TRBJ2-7	ASSQFAGTYEQY
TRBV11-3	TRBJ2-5	ASSLGTGSQETQY
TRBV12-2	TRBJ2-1	ATSRASTGFHNEQF
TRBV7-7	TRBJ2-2	ASSSGTGPGELF
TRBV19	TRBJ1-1	ASSIRMEGHTEAF
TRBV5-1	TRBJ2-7	ASSWGLAGGYEQY
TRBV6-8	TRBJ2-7	ASGRQGPFEQY
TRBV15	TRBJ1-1	ATSKRNRENTEAF
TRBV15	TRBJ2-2	ATSRDLGGASTGELF
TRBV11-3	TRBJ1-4	ASTLSWDRNEKLF
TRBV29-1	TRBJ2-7	SASRWEGYEQY
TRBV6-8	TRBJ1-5	ASSPLSNQPQH
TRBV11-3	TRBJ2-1	ASSLLAGGLDEQF
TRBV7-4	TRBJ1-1	ASSPTGQATEAF
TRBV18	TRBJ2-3	ASSRTGGPDTQY
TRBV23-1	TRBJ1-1	ASSQDALWEGTEAF
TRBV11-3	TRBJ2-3	ASSLGTGVTDTQY
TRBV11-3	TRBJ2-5	ASSDRGPGETQY
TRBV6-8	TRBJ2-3	ASTPRDRLTDTQY
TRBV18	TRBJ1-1	ASSPELNTEAF
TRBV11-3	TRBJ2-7	ASSAGTGTYEQY
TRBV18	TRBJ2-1	ASSLRETKDEQF
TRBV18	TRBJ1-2	ASSPDKNYGYT
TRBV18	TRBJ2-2	ASSPNTGELF
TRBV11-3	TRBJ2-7	ASSPTGLEYEQY
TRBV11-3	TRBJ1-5	ASSPRQGGGNQPQH
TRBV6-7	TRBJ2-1	ASREAGGPAYEQF
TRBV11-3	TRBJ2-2	ASSLLGSGTTGELF
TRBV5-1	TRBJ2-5	ASSLGQTEETQY
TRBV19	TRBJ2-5	ASSIDHYTQETQY
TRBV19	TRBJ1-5	ASTLLRDSNQPQH
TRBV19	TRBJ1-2	ASSRDRGLDYGYT
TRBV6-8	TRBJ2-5	ASSRTSGSWETQY
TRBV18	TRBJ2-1	ASSPPGTPSYNEQF
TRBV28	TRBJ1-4	ASSSSDRINEKLF
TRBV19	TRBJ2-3	ASSTSAGGRVDTQY
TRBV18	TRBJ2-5	ASSPLDGGETQY